A selection of T cell receptor beta chains follows, all from one sample in a study of vaccination and CD4 T cells after COVID-19. TCRdb reprocessed the PCR reads via MiXCR and lists one record per CDR3 protein. The table has 17,000 or so distinct CDR3 sequences, around 55% seen once. Antigens of these TCRs are unknown. The sample was CD4+ T cells from blood, cultured in vitro. Receptors were obtained from a human donor who had recovered from COVID-19. The CDR3 runs from the conserved cysteine through the conserved F or W. D genes are given only for firm matches. Not every row has a clone size; where given, it reads once, few, many or a size class.

D,J,length,V,size,CDR3,DNA
-,TRBJ1-4,13,TRBV7-2,-,CASSQATNEKLFF,TGTGCCAGCAGTCAAGCAACTAATGAAAAACTGTTTTTT
-,TRBJ1-5,15,TRBV2,-,CASSELGTSNQPQHF,TGTGCCAGCAGTGAGCTGGGAACTAGCAATCAGCCCCAGCATTTT
TRBD1,TRBJ2-2,15,TRBV12-3/TRBV12-4,few,CASSYRGANTGELFF,TGTGCCAGCAGTTACAGGGGTGCGAACACCGGGGAGCTGTTTTTT
TRBD2,TRBJ2-5,15,TRBV20-1,-,CSARDPREGRETQYF,TGCAGTGCTAGAGATCCCCGGGAGGGCCGGGAGACCCAGTACTTC
-,TRBJ2-7,14,TRBV11-3,-,CASSLARDSYEQYF,TGTGCCAGCAGCTTAGCACGGGACTCCTACGAGCAGTACTTC
-,TRBJ2-3,14,TRBV20-1,few,CSVPRAGITDTQYF,TGCAGTGTCCCTCGCGCAGGAATCACAGATACGCAGTATTTT
TRBD1,TRBJ1-6,12,TRBV15,-,CATGTGDSPLHF,TGTGCCACCGGGACAGGGGATTCACCCCTCCACTTT
-,TRBJ2-1,14,TRBV6-2/TRBV6-3,once,CASSYRGEDNEQFF,TGTGCCAGCAGTTACCGCGGGGAGGACAATGAGCAGTTCTTC
TRBD2,TRBJ2-2,15,TRBV10-3,-,CAISGLAANTGELFF,TGTGCCATCAGTGGTCTAGCGGCGAACACCGGGGAGCTGTTTTTT
-,TRBJ1-1,15,TRBV19,-,CASSPTELWNTEAFF,TGTGCCAGTAGCCCTACGGAGCTCTGGAACACTGAAGCTTTCTTT
-,TRBJ1-2,15,TRBV5-1,few,CASSLAQGGLGGYTF,TGCGCCAGCAGCTTGGCACAGGGAGGACTAGGTGGCTACACCTTC
-,TRBJ1-1,15,TRBV27,-,CASSPPGHLNTEAFF,TGTGCCAGCAGTCCCCCCGGACATTTGAACACTGAAGCTTTCTTT
TRBD1,TRBJ1-2,16,TRBV15,-,CATSRDSWDRAYGYTF,TGTGCCACCAGCAGAGATAGTTGGGACAGGGCATATGGCTACACCTTC
TRBD1,TRBJ1-4,14,TRBV28,-,CANLRGTETEKLFF,TGTGCCAACCTCCGTGGGACAGAGACTGAAAAACTGTTTTTT
-,TRBJ1-5,13,TRBV20-1,-,CSARKGVDQPQHF,TGCAGTGCTCGGAAAGGCGTGGATCAGCCCCAGCATTTT
-,TRBJ1-2,14,TRBV12-3/TRBV12-4,-,CASRAKPWDYGYTF,TGTGCCAGCAGGGCGAAGCCCTGGGACTATGGCTACACCTTC
-,TRBJ1-2,13,TRBV27,-,CASSFPGAGGYTF,TGTGCCAGCAGTTTTCCAGGGGCGGGTGGCTACACCTTC
-,TRBJ2-3,15,TRBV4-1,-,CASSLLGGRTDTQYF,TGCGCCAGCAGCCTATTGGGCGGGCGCACAGATACGCAGTATTTT
TRBD1,TRBJ1-4,14,TRBV7-9,few,CASSYDRANEKLFF,TGTGCCAGCAGCTACGACAGGGCTAATGAAAAACTGTTTTTT
TRBD1,TRBJ1-1,14,TRBV5-1,-,CASSLGQGGTEAFF,TGCGCCAGCAGCTTGGGACAGGGAGGGACTGAAGCTTTCTTT
-,TRBJ2-1,12,TRBV5-3,-,CASSLQGNEQFF,TGTGCCAGCAGCTTGCAAGGCAATGAGCAGTTCTTC
-,TRBJ2-1,11,TRBV7-2,-,CASSFYNEQFF,TGTGCCAGCAGCTTTTACAATGAGCAGTTCTTC
-,TRBJ2-2,13,TRBV18,few,CASSQGLHGELFF,TGTGCCAGCTCACAGGGTCTTCACGGGGAGCTGTTTTTT
TRBD2,TRBJ2-1,14,TRBV6-1,-,CASSLAGSYNEQFF,TGTGCCAGCAGTCTAGCGGGCTCCTACAATGAGCAGTTCTTC
TRBD2,TRBJ2-1,15,TRBV20-1,-,CSAPNLAGDYNEQFF,TGCAGTGCTCCCAATCTAGCGGGAGACTACAATGAGCAGTTCTTC